This T cell receptor beta chain was documented in a study of T-cell memory formation after mild COVID-19. The trim removed 6 bases at V and 0 bases at J, leaving 7 bases unmatched. In germline, CDR1 is MNHEY, CDR2 SVGAGI. This CDR3 region has 16 residues. This clonotype turned up a few times. MiXCR, applied by TCRdb to the 5' RACE reads, yields one record per CDR3 protein. The sample holds about 440,000 distinct CDR3 sequences, around 18% seen once. This TCR came from an adult woman who had mild COVID-19 (a few samples of this study predate the infection). Cell type and time point are not known. Sequenced material: PBMCs or a T cell subset sorted from them (not recorded which). The genes are TRBV6-5 and TRBJ2-2, with 7 bases identical to TRBD2. The CDR3 sequence is CASRKVAGTNTGELFF. In DNA form, the CDR3 reads TGTGCCAGCAGAAAGGTAGCGGGTACGAACACCGGGGAGCTGTTTTTT.